The clone carrying this T cell receptor (beta chain) was counted many times. Its antigen is unknown. The data stem from a study of T cell repertoires in cytomegalovirus infection. Looking at the study overall: CMV infection and matching HLA type were both indicated by public TCR beta signatures. Points from the study as a whole: CMV-specific TCR beta clonotypes restricted by HLA-C were the ones dominating the ex vivo response. Public TCR beta family frequency separated CMV-and-HLA carriers, including in an independent cohort.

The CDR3 is 13 residues long. CDR1 and CDR2 from the germline V gene are MNHEY and SVGAGI. V was trimmed by 2 bases and J by 4 bases, leaving 8 bases between them. A single record per CDR3 protein comes from TCRdb applying MiXCR to the reads. The sample lists around 630,000 distinct CDR3 sequences; around 24% were seen once. The TCR originated in a human donor in good health (CMV status not recorded). Some clones in this sample may be carry-over from other donors' samples. Sequencing was done on a sample of CD8+ T cells from PBMCs. V gene TRBV6-5 combines with J gene TRBJ1-1; tentative D call: TRBD1 (5 bases). The CDR3 protein is CASSYDRGTEAFF. For the CDR3, the DNA is TGTGCCAGCAGTTACGACAGAGGCACTGAAGCTTTCTTT.